These T cell receptor beta chains were read from a single sample in a study of cytomegalovirus exposure and HLA in healthy donors. The protocol was immunoSEQ multiplex PCR, while the TCRdb copy is restricted to in-frame clones and leaves out a portion. The data hold 100,000 to 150,000 clones, with 60% to 80% observed a single time. Specimen: PBMCs. The receptors were gathered from a woman in her 50s in good health and CMV-seronegative. CDR3s include the opening cysteine and the closing phenylalanine or tryptophan. The D gene is left open where the match is weak. Clone size is not always given. Where it is, it says once, few, many or a class for expanded clones.

V gene,D gene,J gene,clone size,CDR3 DNA,CDR3 protein
TRBV4-1,TRBD2,TRBJ2-7,NA,TGCGCCAGCAGCCGACTCAGGACTAGTTTCGACGAGCAGTACTTC,CASSRLRTSFDEQYF
TRBV9,NA,TRBJ2-3,NA,TGTGCCAGCAGCGTAGCTGGCACAGATACGCAGTATTTT,CASSVAGTDTQYF
TRBV9,TRBD1,TRBJ2-3,once,TGTGCCAGCAGCGCCATTGGACAGGGGACAGATACGCAGTATTTT,CASSAIGQGTDTQYF
TRBV6-5,TRBD2,TRBJ2-1,NA,TGTGCCAGCAGCTCGGGACTAGCGGTTAGCAATGAGCAGTTCTTC,CASSSGLAVSNEQFF
TRBV9,TRBD2,TRBJ2-7,NA,TGTGCCAGCAGCGTAGCGCTAGCGGACTCCTACGAGCAGTACTTC,CASSVALADSYEQYF
TRBV7-2,NA,TRBJ2-1,NA,TGTGCCAGCAGCTCCGCCCCTGCGGAATACAATGAGCAGTTCTTC,CASSSAPAEYNEQFF
TRBV25-1,NA,TRBJ2-1,NA,TGTGCCAGCAGTGAATATCGGGGGGCGGAATACAATGAGCAGTTCTTC,CASSEYRGAEYNEQFF
TRBV12-5,NA,TRBJ2-1,NA,TGTGCTAGTGGGACACAAGTTAATGAGCAGTTCTTC,CASGTQVNEQFF
TRBV27,NA,TRBJ2-1,once,TGTGCCACCAAAGAGAGGTACAATGAGCAGTTCTTC,CATKERYNEQFF
TRBV6-5,NA,TRBJ2-3,NA,TGTGCCAGCAGTCCCAGGAATTTTGGCTCAGATACGCAGTATTTT,CASSPRNFGSDTQYF
TRBV6-6,TRBD1,TRBJ2-7,few,TGTGCCAGCTCGGGACAGGGGATCTCCGAGCAGTACTTC,CASSGQGISEQYF
TRBV6-1,TRBD1,TRBJ1-1,NA,TGTGCCAGCAGCAGAGGAGCAGGGGGCACTGAAGCTTTCTTT,CASSRGAGGTEAFF
TRBV5-1,NA,TRBJ2-6,NA,TGCGCCAGCTCACAGCTGGCCCCTGGGGCCAACGTCCTGACTTTC,CASSQLAPGANVLTF
TRBV7-9,TRBD1,TRBJ1-2,few,TGTGCCAGCAGCCCACTGGACAGGGAAGGTGGCTACACCTTC,CASSPLDREGGYTF
TRBV6-1,NA,TRBJ1-1,few,TGTGCCAGCAGAGGGGGGGTCGGGGAGAACACTGAAGCTTTCTTT,CASRGGVGENTEAFF
TRBV6-1,NA,TRBJ2-7,NA,TGTGCCAGCAGTGAAGGGGTAGCGGAACGCGAGCAGTACTTC,CASSEGVAEREQYF
TRBV6-5,NA,TRBJ1-3,NA,TGTGCCAGCAGTTACCGGGGGTCCTCTGGAAACACCATATATTTT,CASSYRGSSGNTIYF
TRBV7-2,NA,TRBJ2-7,NA,TGTGCCAGCAGCTTTTCTGACTCAAGGTCGTACGAGCAGTACTTC,CASSFSDSRSYEQYF
TRBV6-5,TRBD2,TRBJ2-7,NA,TGTGCCAACAGTGTTCTAGCGGGAGGACTAGAAGAGCAGTACTTC,CANSVLAGGLEEQYF
TRBV19,TRBD2,TRBJ2-4,NA,TGTGCCAGTACCGCCCTGGGGGGGGTTCAGTACTTC,CASTALGGVQYF
TRBV9,NA,TRBJ2-1,NA,TGTGCCAGCAGCGGGAGTGCCTACAATGAGCAGTTCTTC,CASSGSAYNEQFF
TRBV7-2,TRBD1,TRBJ1-2,NA,TGTGCCAGCAGCAAAGGACAGGGCTATGGCTACACCTTC,CASSKGQGYGYTF
TRBV28,TRBD1,TRBJ1-2,NA,TGTGCCAGCACGGGACAGGGACTCTATGGCTACACCTTC,CASTGQGLYGYTF
TRBV5-6,TRBD1,TRBJ2-1,NA,TGTGCCAGCAGCCCACAGACAGGGCTTTCCTACAATGAGCAGTTCTTC,CASSPQTGLSYNEQFF
TRBV30,TRBD2,TRBJ2-7,NA,TGTGCCTGCCGTAGGGGCGGGGGGGGTGGATACGAGCAGTACTTC,CACRRGGGGGYEQYF
TRBV9,TRBD1,TRBJ2-7,NA,TGTGCCAGCAGCGCCGGGACAGGGAGCCACGAGCAGTACTTC,CASSAGTGSHEQYF
TRBV29-1,NA,TRBJ2-1,few,TGCAGCGTTGTTTCAGGAGGAGGTGAGCAGTTCTTC,CSVVSGGGEQFF
TRBV2,TRBD1,TRBJ2-7,NA,TGTGCCAGCAACTTGGGGACAGGGCGCGAGCAGTACTTC,CASNLGTGREQYF
TRBV4-2,TRBD1,TRBJ1-5,few,TGTGCCAGCAGCCAAGAGGCCCCCACGACAGGGGGGAATCAGCCCCAGCATTTT,CASSQEAPTTGGNQPQHF
TRBV28,NA,TRBJ1-3,NA,TGTGCCAGCAGTCCCCCGGCGGGGCCCGGAAACACCATATATTTT,CASSPPAGPGNTIYF
TRBV28,NA,TRBJ1-2,NA,TGTGCCAGCAGTTTTCACAGTATGACAGCTAACTATGGCTACACCTTC,CASSFHSMTANYGYTF
TRBV28,TRBD1,TRBJ1-5,NA,TGTGCCAGCGTCAAGCTAAGGACAGGTCTTAATCAGCCCCAGCATTTT,CASVKLRTGLNQPQHF
TRBV28,NA,TRBJ1-5,NA,TGTGCCAGCAGTTTGGCGGGTCTGGAACAGCCCCAGCATTTT,CASSLAGLEQPQHF
TRBV5-1,TRBD1,TRBJ2-2,NA,TGCGCCAGCAGCCCTGGACAGGGAGTCGGGGAGCTGTTTTTT,CASSPGQGVGELFF
TRBV4-1,NA,TRBJ2-1,NA,TGCGCCAGCAGCCAAGCTCGGGGTGAGCAGTTCTTC,CASSQARGEQFF
TRBV7-2,TRBD2,TRBJ2-7,NA,TGTGCCAGCAGCTACACAGCGGGAGGGCCCTACGAGCAGTACTTC,CASSYTAGGPYEQYF
TRBV19,TRBD1,TRBJ2-3,NA,TGTGCCAGTAGTAAACGCACCGGGACAGGGGTTAGCACAGATACGCAGTATTTT,CASSKRTGTGVSTDTQYF
TRBV7-2,TRBD1,TRBJ2-7,NA,TGTGCCAGCAGCTTAACCTCCGGGACAGGGTTCTACGAGCAGTACTTC,CASSLTSGTGFYEQYF
TRBV29-1,TRBD2,TRBJ2-6,NA,TGCAGCGTCTCAGCGGGGCTGACAGCCCGCTCTGGGGCCAACGTCCTGACTTTC,CSVSAGLTARSGANVLTF
TRBV7-2,NA,TRBJ1-2,NA,TGTGCCAGCAGCTTCGGGGTTGCAGCTAACTATGGCTACACCTTC,CASSFGVAANYGYTF
TRBV27,NA,TRBJ1-3,few,TGTGCCAGCAGTTTTGAGAGCTCTGGAAACACCATATATTTT,CASSFESSGNTIYF
TRBV20-1,NA,TRBJ2-7,NA,TGCAGTGCTTTCAGCGGCTACGAGCAGTACTTC,CSAFSGYEQYF
TRBV5-1,TRBD2,TRBJ2-5,once,TGCGCCAGCAGCTCCGGGACTAGCGGGAGGGCTGGCGAGACCCAGTACTTC,CASSSGTSGRAGETQYF
TRBV13,NA,TRBJ2-7,NA,TGTGCCAGCAGCTTAGGTCCTCCTAGTGAGCAGTACTTC,CASSLGPPSEQYF
TRBV29-1,NA,TRBJ1-1,NA,TGCAGCGTTGGAGGGTTGAACACTGAAGCTTTCTTT,CSVGGLNTEAFF
TRBV7-9,NA,TRBJ2-5,NA,TGTGCCAGCAGCTTATTTCTGCGGCAGCAAGAGGCCCAGTACTTC,CASSLFLRQQEAQYF
TRBV9,TRBD2,TRBJ2-2,few,TGTGCCAGCAGCGTAGTCCCCCCAGCGGGAGGGATTGTCGGGGAGCTGTTTTTT,CASSVVPPAGGIVGELFF
TRBV30,NA,TRBJ1-1,NA,TGTGCCTGGAGTCTAGCGGGGACATTAAACACTGAAGCTTTCTTT,CAWSLAGTLNTEAFF
TRBV28,NA,TRBJ2-5,NA,TGTGCCAGCAGTCCGCGCCTGGGGCTGATGGCCCAGTACTTC,CASSPRLGLMAQYF
TRBV5-1,NA,TRBJ2-7,once,TGCGCCAGCAGCCCCGGACAGACCTACGAGCAGTACTTC,CASSPGQTYEQYF
TRBV19,NA,TRBJ1-2,NA,TGTGCCAGTAGCACAGGATCGCATGGCTACACCTTC,CASSTGSHGYTF
TRBV29-1,TRBD1,TRBJ2-5,NA,TGCAGCGTTGAAAGGGGGACAGGGCCAACCCAAGAGACCCAGTACTTC,CSVERGTGPTQETQYF
TRBV27,NA,TRBJ1-2,NA,TGTGCCAGCAGTCCTCCGAACAGGGAAGGTGGCTACACCTTC,CASSPPNREGGYTF